This TCR beta chain emerged from a study of cytomegalovirus exposure and HLA in healthy donors. Study summary: An analysis done earlier identified about 120 million unique TCR beta sequences from approximately 170 million T cells. The study's early data release held 80 million to 95 million unique TCRs from HLA-typed donors. Study-level results: Per published accounts, TCR beta sequences correctly predicted the HLA-A and HLA-B alleles of most subjects. Most TCR beta V segments were productive about 90% or about 30% of the time in an earlier analysis.

Trimming took 10 bases from V and 6 from J; bases not matched to a gene: 7. Germline CDR1 and CDR2: MNHNS and SASEGT. The CDR3 runs to 13 residues. In the case of this clone: What it recognizes is unknown.

The PCR made use of 60 Vbeta and 13 Jbeta primers. The repertoire was sequenced with immunoSEQ multiplex PCR; TCRdb's copy has only in-frame clones and lacks some. The sample carries about 200,000 clones, 65% to 85% recorded once. This TCR was sampled from a woman in her twenties or thirties in good health and CMV-seronegative. The J gene is TRBJ2-1, the V gene TRBV6-1; TRBD1 matches at 9 bases. What was sequenced was PBMCs. The CDR3 DNA sequence: TGTGCCACCAAGGGGACAGGGTTCAATGAGCAGTTCTTC. This encodes CATKGTGFNEQFF.